What follows describes a single TCR beta chain. The primer mix had 60 Vbeta and 13 Jbeta primers. Profiling relied on immunoSEQ multiplex PCR, and the TCRdb table lists in-frame clones only, not all of them. The data hold 100,000 or so clones, with roughly four fifths observed a single time. Germline V gene sequence: CDR1 SNHLY, CDR2 FYNNEI. Trimming left V 7 bases short and J 7 bases short, with 16 bases between. The CDR3 runs to 14 residues. The data stem from a study of cytomegalovirus exposure and HLA in healthy donors. The specimen was PBMCs. The receptor comes from a male donor in good health and CMV-seropositive. The J gene is TRBJ2-2, the V gene TRBV2, with TRBD2 as a possible D gene (6 bases). The CDR3 bases are TGTGCCAGCATGGGGTTCGGGGGTGGCGGGGAGCTGTTTTTT. Amino acids: CASMGFGGGGELFF. The whole variable domain, filled in from reference TRBV2 and TRBJ2-2, reads EPEVTQTPSHQVTQMGQEVILRCVPISNHLYFYWYRQILGQKVEFLVSFYNNEISEKSEIFDDQFSVERPDGSNFTLKIRSTKLEDSAMYFCASMGFGGGGELFFGEGSRLTVL.